Following are 19 T cell receptor beta chains from one sample sequenced in a study of shared T cell receptors in the human thymus. Method: immunoSEQ multiplex PCR; TCRdb's copy keeps in-frame clones and lacks some. The sample records a few hundred thousand clones, 85% to 95% being singletons. The sample was thymocytes. The source is a human donor.

V usage is TRBV5-4 and J usage is TRBJ2-3, with 8 nucleotides matching TRBD2. The CDR3 covers 15 residues. The germline gives CDR1 SGHNT, CDR2 YYREEE (reference sequence). J gave up 2 bases and V 4 bases, and 6 bases lay outside the gene matches. The CDR3 spells CASSTIAGPTDTQYF. The CDR3 DNA reads as TGTGCCAGCAGCACTATAGCGGGACCCACAGATACGCAGTATTTT. The full variable domain, rest sourced from reference TRBV5-4 and TRBJ2-3, is ETGVTQSPTHLIKTRGQQVTLRCSSQSGHNTVSWYQQALGQGPQFIFQYYREEENGRGNFPPRFSGLQFPNYSSELNVNALELDDSALYLCASSTIAGPTDTQYFGPGTRLTVL.

The chain is built from TRBV15 and TRBJ2-7; 10 bases are shared with TRBD1. The CDR3 loop spans 15 amino acids. Trimming cost V 2 bases and J 3 bases; bases outside gene matches: 4. The germline V gene has CDR1 LNHNV and CDR2 YYDKDF (reference sequence). Here the CDR3 DNA reads TGTGCCACCAGCAGACCGGGACAGGGGAACTACGAGCAGTACTTC. Protein product: CATSRPGQGNYEQYF.

The chain is built from TRBV7-3 and TRBJ2-3, with 9 nucleotides matching TRBD2. The ends lost 5 bases at V and 4 bases at J; junction bases unmatched: 7. Germline V gene data show CDR1 as SGHTA and CDR2 as FQGTGA. This CDR3 has 15 residues. The CDR3 loop reads CASSPFAGGADTQYF. CDR3 nucleotides: TGTGCCAGCAGCCCCTTTGCGGGAGGGGCAGATACGCAGTATTTT. The full variable domain, with the rest looked up from reference TRBV7-3 and TRBJ2-3, is GAGVSQTPSNKVTEKGKYVELRCDPISGHTALYWYRQSLGQGPEFLIYFQGTGAADDSGLPNDRFFAVRPEGSVSTLKIQRTERGDSAVYLCASSPFAGGADTQYFGPGTRLTVL.

The rearrangement links TRBV19 to TRBJ1-1, with D possibly TRBD1 on 5 matching bases. V was clipped by 2 bases and J by 1 base, with 11 bases between them. CDR1 is LNHDA and CDR2 is SQIVND in the germline V gene (reference sequence). This CDR3 has 15 amino acids. The CDR3 DNA reads as TGTGCCAGTAGTATACCCGGGGCCCCGAACACTGAAGCTTTCTTT. This translates into CASSIPGAPNTEAFF. Together with reference TRBV19 and TRBJ1-1, the CDR3 gives the full variable domain: DGGITQSPKYLFRKEGQNVTLSCEQNLNHDAMYWYRQDPGQGLRLIYYSQIVNDFQKGDIAEGYSVSREKKESFPLTVTSAQKNPTAFYLCASSIPGAPNTEAFFGQGTRLTVV.

This clone was seen a single time. The chain employs TRBV27 and TRBJ2-3; weak D call: TRBD1 (6 bases). CDR3 length: 14 amino acids. Germline V CDR1 and CDR2: MNHEY, SMNVEV (reference sequence). The V and J ends lost 2 bases and 1 base respectively, with 7 bases between them. The CDR3 nucleotides read TGTGCCAGCAGTTTACAGGGGCGCACAGATACGCAGTATTTT. It codes for CASSLQGRTDTQYF.

The chain has TRBV6-4 and TRBJ2-3; D is ambiguous. Trimming took 6 bases from V and 1 from J, leaving 8 bases between them. The V gene's germline CDR1 is MRHNA and CDR2 SNTAGT. This CDR3 has 13 residues. CDR3 loop: CASSGPGTDTQYF. CDR3 DNA: TGTGCCAGCAGCGGGCCTGGCACAGATACGCAGTATTTT.

V and J are TRBV28 and TRBJ1-1, with 7 bases aligning to TRBD1. V trimming: 7 bases; J trimming: 3 bases; junction bases outside the gene matches: 14. Germline CDR1 and CDR2: MDHEN and SYDVKM. The CDR3 is 16 residues long. DNA of the CDR3: TGTGCCAGCACCTCGGGAAGGGGGCTCGGGGACACTGAAGCTTTCTTT. The encoded protein is CASTSGRGLGDTEAFF. The variable domain in full, completed from reference TRBV28 and TRBJ1-1, reads DVKVTQSSRYLVKRTGEKVFLECVQDMDHENMFWYRQDPGLGLRLIYFSYDVKMKEKGDIPEGYSVSREKKERFSLILESASTNQTSMYLCASTSGRGLGDTEAFFGQGTRLTVV.

The J gene is TRBJ1-1, the V gene TRBV6-5; the match to TRBD1 covers 11 bases. Trimming at V came to 2 bases and at J to 7 bases, leaving 3 bases not matched to a gene. CDR1 MNHEY and CDR2 SVGAGI come from the germline V gene. The CDR3 totals 14 residues. CDR3 sequence reads: CASSYGQGAGEAFF. DNA for the CDR3: TGTGCCAGCAGTTACGGACAGGGGGCGGGTGAAGCTTTCTTT.

V and J are TRBV23-1 and TRBJ1-2, with D possibly matching TRBD1 (5 bases). TRBV23-1 is treated as an ORF (open reading frame) with a function not yet certain. V was shortened by 7 bases and J by 2 bases, with 17 bases between the two germline ends. The CDR3 contains 15 residues. CDR3 amino acids: CASTYDGTVNYGYTF. The CDR3 bases are TGCGCCAGCACGTACGACGGGACGGTAAACTATGGCTACACCTTC.

The rearrangement uses TRBV28 and TRBJ2-2; D might be TRBD2 (6 bases). The germline V and J ends were trimmed by 7 bases and 4 bases, with 19 bases remaining between them. The V gene's germline CDR1 is MDHEN and CDR2 SYDVKM. CDR3 length equals 16 residues. The chain's CDR3 is CASTEGGRGLTGELFF. CDR3 DNA: TGTGCCAGCACAGAGGGAGGACGCGGCCTCACCGGGGAGCTGTTTTTT.

The rearrangement joins TRBV9 to TRBJ2-7; perhaps TRBD2 as D (5 bases). Trimming took off 0 bases at V and 5 bases at J, with 9 bases between the two ends. Germline CDR1 SGDLS, CDR2 YYNGEE. The CDR3 spans 13 residues. CDR3 residues: CASSVGESDEQYF. The CDR3 coding sequence is TGTGCCAGCAGCGTAGGGGAGAGTGACGAGCAGTACTTC.

The chain has TRBV6-1 and TRBJ2-7; a weak D match, TRBD2 (5 bases). Looked up from germline, CDR1 is MNHNS and CDR2 is SASEGT. V was clipped by 7 bases and J by 2 bases, with 15 bases between them. The CDR3 runs to 14 residues. The CDR3 DNA is TGTGCCAGCACCTCACAAAAGAGGGCCTACGAGCAGTACTTC. Its translation is CASTSQKRAYEQYF.

Comment on this clone: Other DNA sequences within the sample encode an identical CDR3. The chain uses TRBV11-2 and TRBJ2-5, with D uncertain. V dropped 3 bases and J dropped 4 bases, with 6 bases sitting between them. The germline gives CDR1 SGHAT, CDR2 FQNNGV. This CDR3 comprises 12 residues. The CDR3 nucleotides are TGTGCCAGCAGCTTGGTACGAGAGACCCAGTACTTC. Amino acids: CASSLVRETQYF.

The genes are TRBV5-1 and TRBJ2-2; D uncertain. This CDR3 comprises 12 residues. Germline loops: CDR1 SGHRS, CDR2 YFSETQ. Trimming removed 0 bases at V and 8 bases at J, with 5 bases between. This CDR3 reads CASSLEGGELFF. CDR3 bases: TGCGCCAGCAGCTTGGAGGGTGGGGAGCTGTTTTTT.

The chain combines TRBV6-1 with TRBJ2-4; D unclear. The V end lost 8 bases, the J end lost 0 bases, and 8 bases lay between the germline ends. CDR3 length equals 13 residues. The germline CDR1 and CDR2 sequences are MNHNS and SASEGT. The CDR3 DNA reads TGTGCCAGCCGGACGCTAGCCAAAAACATTCAGTACTTC. Residues: CASRTLAKNIQYF.

The chain combines TRBV9 with TRBJ2-1; 11 bases line up with TRBD2. This CDR3 has 17 amino acids. Unmatched junction bases numbered 11, after V lost 6 bases and J lost 3 bases. Germline assignment: CDR1 SGDLS and CDR2 YYNGEE. This CDR3 is CASNLPHSGRDYNEQFF. Written as DNA, the CDR3 is TGTGCCAGCAACTTACCTCATAGCGGGAGGGACTACAATGAGCAGTTCTTC.

This rearrangement joins TRBV6-1 to TRBJ1-4; D ambiguous. The CDR3 totals 15 residues. V was cut by 6 bases and J by 0 bases, with 11 bases left in between. CDR1 is MNHNS, CDR2 SASEGT, per germline. The CDR3 reads CASRHISATNEKLFF. CDR3 in DNA: TGTGCCAGCAGACACATCAGCGCAACTAATGAAAAACTGTTTTTT.

V and J are TRBV12-5 and TRBJ2-2, with 9 positions matching TRBD1. Germline V lookup: CDR1 LGHNT, CDR2 FRNRAP. V was pared by 5 bases and J by 3 bases, with 10 bases of the junction left unmatched. The CDR3 covers 17 residues. The CDR3 nucleotides are TGTGCTAGTGGTCTAGTGGACAGGGGTCAGTACACCGGGGAGCTGTTTTTT. Translated, it gives CASGLVDRGQYTGELFF. Variable domain in full (rest from reference TRBV12-5 and TRBJ2-2): DARVTQTPRHKVTEMGQEVTMRCQPILGHNTVFWYRQTMMQGLELLAYFRNRAPLDDSGMPKDRFSAEMPDATLATLKIQPSEPRDSAVYFCASGLVDRGQYTGELFFGEGSRLTVL.

This chain links TRBV11-1 with TRBJ2-3; TRBD2 agrees at 9 bases. Unmatched junction bases numbered 14, after V lost 3 bases and J lost 4 bases. The CDR3 loop spans 18 amino acids. Germline loops: CDR1 SGHAT, CDR2 FQDESV (reference sequence). The CDR3 DNA follows: TGTGCCAGCAGCTTTTTCAGACAAGGCGGGAGGGCCGCAGATACGCAGTATTTT. Translated: CASSFFRQGGRAADTQYF. Full variable domain (rest looked up from reference TRBV11-1 and TRBJ2-3): EAEVAQSPRYKITEKSQAVAFWCDPISGHATLYWYRQILGQGPELLVQFQDESVVDDSQLPKDRFSAERLKGVDSTLKIQPAELGDSAMYLCASSFFRQGGRAADTQYFGPGTRLTVL.